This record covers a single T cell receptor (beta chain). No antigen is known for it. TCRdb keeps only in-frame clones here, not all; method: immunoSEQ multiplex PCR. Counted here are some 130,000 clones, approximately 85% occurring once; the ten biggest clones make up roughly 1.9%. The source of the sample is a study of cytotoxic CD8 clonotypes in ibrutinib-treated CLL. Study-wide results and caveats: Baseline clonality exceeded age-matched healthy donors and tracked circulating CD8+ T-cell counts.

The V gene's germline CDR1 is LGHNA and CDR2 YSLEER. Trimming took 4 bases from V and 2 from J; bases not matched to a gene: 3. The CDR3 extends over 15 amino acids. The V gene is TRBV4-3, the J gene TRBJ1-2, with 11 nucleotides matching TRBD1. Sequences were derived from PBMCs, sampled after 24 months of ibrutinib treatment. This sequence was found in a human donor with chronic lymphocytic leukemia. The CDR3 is CASSLGTGGNYGYTF. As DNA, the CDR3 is TGCGCCAGCAGCCTGGGGACAGGGGGGAACTATGGCTACACCTTC.